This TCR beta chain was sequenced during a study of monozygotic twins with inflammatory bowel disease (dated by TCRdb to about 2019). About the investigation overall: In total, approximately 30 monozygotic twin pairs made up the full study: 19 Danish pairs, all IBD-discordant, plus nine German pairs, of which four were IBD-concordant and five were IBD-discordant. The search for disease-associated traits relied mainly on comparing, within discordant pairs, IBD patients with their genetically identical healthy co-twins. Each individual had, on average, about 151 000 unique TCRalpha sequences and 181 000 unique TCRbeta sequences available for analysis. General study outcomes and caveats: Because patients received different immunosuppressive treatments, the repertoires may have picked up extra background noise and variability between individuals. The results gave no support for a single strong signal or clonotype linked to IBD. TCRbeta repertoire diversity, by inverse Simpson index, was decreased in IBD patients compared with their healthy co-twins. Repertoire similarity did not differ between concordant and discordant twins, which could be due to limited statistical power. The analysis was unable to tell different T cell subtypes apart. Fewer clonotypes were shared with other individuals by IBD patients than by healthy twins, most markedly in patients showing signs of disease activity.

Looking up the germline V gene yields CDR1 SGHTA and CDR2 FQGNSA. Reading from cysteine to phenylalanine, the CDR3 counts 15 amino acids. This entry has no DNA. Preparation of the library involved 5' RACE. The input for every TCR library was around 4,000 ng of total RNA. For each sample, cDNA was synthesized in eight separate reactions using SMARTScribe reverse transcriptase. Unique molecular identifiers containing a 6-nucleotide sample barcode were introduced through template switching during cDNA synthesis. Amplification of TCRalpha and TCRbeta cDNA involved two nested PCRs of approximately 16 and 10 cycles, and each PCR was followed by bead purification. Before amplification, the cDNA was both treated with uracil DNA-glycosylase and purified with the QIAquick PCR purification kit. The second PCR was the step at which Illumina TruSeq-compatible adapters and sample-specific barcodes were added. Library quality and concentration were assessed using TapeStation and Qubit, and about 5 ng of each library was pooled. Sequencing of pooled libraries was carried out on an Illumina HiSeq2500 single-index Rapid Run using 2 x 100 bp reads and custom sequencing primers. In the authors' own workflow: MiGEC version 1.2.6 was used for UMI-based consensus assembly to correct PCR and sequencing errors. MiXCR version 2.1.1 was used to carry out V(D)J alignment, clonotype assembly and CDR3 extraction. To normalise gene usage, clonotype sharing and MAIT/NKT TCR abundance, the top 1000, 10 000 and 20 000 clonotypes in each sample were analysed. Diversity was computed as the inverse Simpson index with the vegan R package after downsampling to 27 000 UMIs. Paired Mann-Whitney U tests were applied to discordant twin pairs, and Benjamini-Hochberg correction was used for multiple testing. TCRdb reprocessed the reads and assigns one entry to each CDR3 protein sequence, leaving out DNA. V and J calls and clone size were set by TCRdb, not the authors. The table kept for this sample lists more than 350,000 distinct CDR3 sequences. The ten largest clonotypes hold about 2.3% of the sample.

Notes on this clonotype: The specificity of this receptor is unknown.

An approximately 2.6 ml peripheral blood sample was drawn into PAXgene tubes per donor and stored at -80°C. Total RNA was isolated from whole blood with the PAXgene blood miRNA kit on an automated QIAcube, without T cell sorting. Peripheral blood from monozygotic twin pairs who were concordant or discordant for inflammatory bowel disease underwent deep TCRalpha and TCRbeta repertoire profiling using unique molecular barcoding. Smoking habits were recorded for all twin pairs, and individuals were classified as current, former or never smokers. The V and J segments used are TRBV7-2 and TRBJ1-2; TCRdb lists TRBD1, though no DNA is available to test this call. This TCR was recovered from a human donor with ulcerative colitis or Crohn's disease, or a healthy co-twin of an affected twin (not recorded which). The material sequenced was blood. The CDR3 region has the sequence CASSPRDRTIGGYTF. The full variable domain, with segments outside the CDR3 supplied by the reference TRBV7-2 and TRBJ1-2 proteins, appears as GAGVSQSPSNKVTEKGKDVELRCDPISGHTALYWYRQSLGQGLEFLIYFQGNSAPDKSGLPSDRFSAERTGGSVSTLTIQRTQQEDSAVYLCASSPRDRTIGGYTFGSGTRLTVV.